This T cell receptor (beta chain) was sequenced for a study of cytomegalovirus exposure and HLA in healthy donors. This clone was seen more than once but under ten times. What it binds is unknown. The junction had 4 bases not matched to a gene; V was cut back by 5 bases and J by 0 bases. Germline CDR1 and CDR2: MDHEN and SYDVKM. The CDR3 contains 16 residues. The PCR was carried out with 60 Vbeta primers and 13 Jbeta primers. Some clones are missing from TCRdb's copy, which holds only in-frame ones; the method was immunoSEQ multiplex PCR. The sample holds 110,000 or so clones; around 74% are singletons and the top ten take approximately 8.6%. Study-wide points: In a later analysis, DRB1 alleles had the most associated TCRs; HLA-C alleles the fewest.

This chain uses TRBV28 with TRBJ1-3; 10 nucleotides align to TRBD1. This receptor was obtained from a woman in her thirties or forties in good health and CMV-seropositive. Material for sequencing was PBMCs. CDR3 nucleotides: TGTGCCAGCAGTCCCTGGACAGGGGGCTCTGGAAACACCATATATTTT. It encodes CASSPWTGGSGNTIYF.